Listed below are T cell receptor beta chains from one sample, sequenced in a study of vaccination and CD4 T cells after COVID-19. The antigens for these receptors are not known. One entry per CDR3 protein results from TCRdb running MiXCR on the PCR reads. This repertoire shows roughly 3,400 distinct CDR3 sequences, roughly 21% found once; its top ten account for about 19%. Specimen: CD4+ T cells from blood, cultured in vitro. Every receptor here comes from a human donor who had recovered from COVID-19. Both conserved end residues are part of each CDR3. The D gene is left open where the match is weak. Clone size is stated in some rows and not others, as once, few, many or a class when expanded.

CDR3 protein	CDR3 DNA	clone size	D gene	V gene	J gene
CASSLGDRNNSPLHF	TGCGCCAGCAGCCTAGGGGACAGGAACAATTCACCCCTCCACTTT	-	TRBD1	TRBV5-1	TRBJ1-6
CASSLYSVWGSTGAVSQPQHF	TGTGCCAGCAGCTTGTACAGCGTCTGGGGGTCGACGGGCGCGGTCTCTCAGCCCCAGCATTTT	few	-	TRBV5-6	TRBJ1-5
CASSLGGSTDTQYF	TGTGCCAGCAGCTTGGGGGGTTCCACAGATACGCAGTATTTT	-	-	TRBV5-4	TRBJ2-3
CASSSLGRIYGYTF	TGCGCCAGCAGCTCCTTGGGACGGATCTATGGCTACACCTTC	-	-	TRBV5-1	TRBJ1-2
CSATQGSGTEAFF	TGCAGTGCTACACAGGGGTCTGGCACTGAAGCTTTCTTT	-	TRBD1	TRBV20-1	TRBJ1-1
CASSFLTSNTGELFF	TGTGCCAGCAGCTTTCTAACATCGAACACCGGGGAGCTGTTTTTT	-	-	TRBV7-8	TRBJ2-2
CASSFSGALYNEQFF	TGTGCCAGCAGCTTCAGCGGGGCACTCTACAATGAGCAGTTCTTC	-	TRBD2	TRBV11-3	TRBJ2-1
CAISELGGAGANVLTF	TGTGCCATCAGTGAGCTAGGGGGGGCTGGGGCCAACGTCCTGACTTTC	few	-	TRBV10-3	TRBJ2-6
CASSERSGLDLAKNIQYF	TGCGCCAGCAGTGAGCGGTCGGGACTAGACCTAGCCAAAAACATTCAGTACTTC	few	TRBD2	TRBV10-1	TRBJ2-4
CASSSYSDQPQHF	TGTGCCAGCAGTTCATATTCCGATCAGCCCCAGCATTTT	medium-sized	-	TRBV6-5	TRBJ1-5
CASSLEGPHSYQPQHF	TGTGCCAGCAGTCTTGAGGGTCCCCACTCCTATCAGCCCCAGCATTTT	few	-	TRBV6-1	TRBJ1-5
CASSAPTEGTTEAFF	TGTGCCAGCAGCGCACCTACAGAGGGGACCACTGAAGCTTTCTTT	few	-	TRBV7-9	TRBJ1-1
CASSRPGAVYNEQFF	TGTGCCAGCAGCCGCCCGGGTGCGGTATACAATGAGCAGTTCTTC	-	-	TRBV14	TRBJ2-1
CASSQEVQSNNQPQHF	TGTGCCAGCAGCCAAGAAGTACAGTCTAACAATCAGCCCCAGCATTTT	-	-	TRBV4-2	TRBJ1-5
CASSKGQGRTGELFF	TGTGCCAGCAGCAAAGGTCAGGGCCGCACCGGGGAGCTGTTTTTT	medium-sized	-	TRBV6-1	TRBJ2-2
CASSIEGGHQPQHF	TGTGCCAGTAGTATAGAGGGGGGGCATCAGCCCCAGCATTTT	-	-	TRBV19	TRBJ1-5
CASSPSKYGYTF	TGTGCCAGCAGCCCCTCGAAATATGGCTACACCTTC	few	-	TRBV2	TRBJ1-2
CASSLEQSTEAFF	TGTGCCAGCAGCTTAGAACAGTCCACTGAAGCTTTCTTT	medium-sized	-	TRBV11-3	TRBJ1-1
CSARDPPGQGFETQYF	TGCAGTGCTAGAGATCCCCCGGGTCAAGGATTCGAGACCCAGTACTTC	-	-	TRBV20-1	TRBJ2-5
CSAAEWQQETQYF	TGCAGTGCCGCCGAGTGGCAGCAAGAGACCCAGTACTTC	-	-	TRBV20-1	TRBJ2-5
CAWSPGQGAGGYTF	TGTGCCTGGAGTCCTGGACAGGGGGCGGGAGGCTACACCTTC	-	TRBD1	TRBV30	TRBJ1-2
CASSWGVAIGEEYF	TGTGCCAGCAGTTGGGGCGTAGCGATTGGGGAGGAGTATTTT	-	-	TRBV6-5	TRBJ2-3
CASSFGGTEAFF	TGTGCCAGCAGTTTCGGGGGCACTGAAGCTTTCTTT	large	-	TRBV6-5	TRBJ1-1
CASSPRDVGETQYF	TGTGCCAGCAGTCCCCGGGACGTAGGGGAGACCCAGTACTTC	few	-	TRBV6-1	TRBJ2-5
CASSPRAQGPEAFF	TGTGCCAGCAGCCCTCGAGCCCAGGGTCCTGAAGCTTTCTTT	-	-	TRBV7-9	TRBJ1-1
CASSLLGYGYTF	TGTGCCAGTAGTCTCCTTGGGTATGGCTACACCTTC	medium-sized	-	TRBV19	TRBJ1-2
CSAFLGRVRGYTF	TGCAGTGCTTTCTTGGGGAGGGTTCGTGGCTACACCTTC	medium-sized	-	TRBV20-1	TRBJ1-2
CASSGTGFYGYTF	TGTGCCAGCAGTGGGACAGGATTCTATGGCTACACCTTC	medium-sized	TRBD1	TRBV2	TRBJ1-2
CASSDDLRGREYGYTF	TGTGCCAGCAGTGATGATCTTAGGGGGCGGGAGTATGGCTACACCTTC	few	TRBD1	TRBV25-1	TRBJ1-2
CASSLLALDNNSPLHF	TGTGCCAGCAGTTTATTGGCCCTGGACAATAATTCACCCCTCCACTTT	-	-	TRBV27	TRBJ1-6
CASSGGTEAFF	TGTGCCAGCAGCGGGGGAACAGAAGCTTTCTTT	-	-	TRBV25-1	TRBJ1-1
CASSLRSGTGGVETQYF	TGTGCCAGCAGCTTACGATCCGGGACAGGGGGCGTAGAGACCCAGTACTTC	few	TRBD1	TRBV7-3	TRBJ2-5
CASSVGSLTGGHGYTF	TGTGCCAGCAGTGTCGGGAGCCTCACAGGGGGCCATGGCTACACCTTC	-	TRBD1	TRBV9	TRBJ1-2
CSASPGNSRTNEKLFF	TGCAGTGCTAGTCCAGGAAATAGTCGGACTAATGAAAAACTGTTTTTT	-	-	TRBV20-1	TRBJ1-4
CASSPYSGDTGELFF	TGTGCCAGCTCACCCTATAGCGGGGACACCGGGGAGCTGTTTTTT	few	TRBD2	TRBV18	TRBJ2-2
CASSVRAQGKANEKLFF	TGTGCCAGCAGCGTACGGGCTCAGGGGAAGGCTAATGAAAAACTGTTTTTT	-	-	TRBV5-6	TRBJ1-4